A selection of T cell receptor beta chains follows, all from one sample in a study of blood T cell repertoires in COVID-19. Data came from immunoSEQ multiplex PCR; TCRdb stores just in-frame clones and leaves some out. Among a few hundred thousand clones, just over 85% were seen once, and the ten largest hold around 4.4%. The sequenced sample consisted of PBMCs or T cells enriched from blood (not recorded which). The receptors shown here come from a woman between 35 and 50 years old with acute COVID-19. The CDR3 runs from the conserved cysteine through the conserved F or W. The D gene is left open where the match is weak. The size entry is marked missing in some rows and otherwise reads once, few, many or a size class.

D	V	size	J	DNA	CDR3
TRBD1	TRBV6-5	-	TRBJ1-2	TGTGCCAGCAGCACAGCACAGGGGGCGAATGGTTACACCTTC	CASSTAQGANGYTF
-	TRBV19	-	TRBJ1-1	TGTGCCAGTAGTCCGTACTTGAACACTGAAGCTTTCTTT	CASSPYLNTEAFF
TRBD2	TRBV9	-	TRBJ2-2	TGTGCCAGCAAAGCGGGGGGGCATACCGGGGAGCTGTTTTTT	CASKAGGHTGELFF
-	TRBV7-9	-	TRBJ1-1	TGTGCCAGCAGCTTAGGGCGGCGTAGTGGCACTGAAGCTTTCTTT	CASSLGRRSGTEAFF
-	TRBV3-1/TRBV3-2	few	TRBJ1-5	TGTGCCAGCAGCCACCAGGGGTTGAGCAATCAGCCCCAGCATTTT	CASSHQGLSNQPQHF
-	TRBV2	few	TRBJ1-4	TGTGCCAGCAGGCGACAGGACGAAAAACTGTTTTTT	CASRRQDEKLFF
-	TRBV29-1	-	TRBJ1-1	TGCAGCTCTGGACAGTTGGCAAACACTGAAGCTTTCTTT	CSSGQLANTEAFF
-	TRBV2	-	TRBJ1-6	TGTGCCAGCATCACGACTTATAATTCACCCCTCCACTTT	CASITTYNSPLHF
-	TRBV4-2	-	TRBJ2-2	TGTGCCAGCAGCCAAGGTAGTTTGCGGGTGGCCCCAAACACCGGGGAGCTGTTTTTT	CASSQGSLRVAPNTGELFF
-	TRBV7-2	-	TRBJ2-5	TGTGCCAGCAGCTTAGCCACAGTCCTCCAAGAGACCCAGTACTTC	CASSLATVLQETQYF
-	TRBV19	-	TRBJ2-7	TGTGCCAGTAGTATATCAGACAGGCCCAACTCCTACGAGCAGTACTTC	CASSISDRPNSYEQYF
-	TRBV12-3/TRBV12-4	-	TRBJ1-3	TGTGCCGGGGCCAGGAAGGCTGGAAACACCATATATTTT	CAGARKAGNTIYF
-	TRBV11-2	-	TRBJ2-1	TGTGCCAGCAGCCACCCCACAGGTACGTTCGATGAGCAGTTCTTC	CASSHPTGTFDEQFF
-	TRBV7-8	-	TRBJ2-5	TGTGCCAGCAGCTTCCGCGGGGGCGGAGAGACCCAGTACTTC	CASSFRGGGETQYF
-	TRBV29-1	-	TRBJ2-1	TGCAGCGTTGAGACCAGGGCTCAATACAATGAGCAGTTCTTC	CSVETRAQYNEQFF
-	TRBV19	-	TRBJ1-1	TGTGCCAGTAGTAGACGACAGGAGAACACTGAAGCTTTCTTT	CASSRRQENTEAFF
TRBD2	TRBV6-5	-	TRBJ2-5	TGTGCCAGCGGAGAGACTAGCGGGGTACAAGAGACCCAGTACTTC	CASGETSGVQETQYF
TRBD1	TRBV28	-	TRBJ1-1	TGTGCCAGCAGAATTCAGGGGGCTGGCACTGAAGCTTTCTTT	CASRIQGAGTEAFF
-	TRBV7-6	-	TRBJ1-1	TGTGCCAGCAGCTTAGGGGGGGGAGGAGTGAACACTGAAGCTTTCTTT	CASSLGGGGVNTEAFF
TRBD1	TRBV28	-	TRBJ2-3	TGTGCCAGCAGCTCCACAGGGGGTAGGAGCACAGATACGCAGTATTTT	CASSSTGGRSTDTQYF
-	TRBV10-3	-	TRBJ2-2	TGTGCCATATTGCAGGGGACCGGGGAGCTGTTTTTT	CAILQGTGELFF
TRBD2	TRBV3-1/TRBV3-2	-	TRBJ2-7	TGTGCCAGCAGTCCGGGACTAGCGGGGGCTCCCTACGAGCAGTACTTC	CASSPGLAGAPYEQYF
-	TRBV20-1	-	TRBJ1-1	TGCAGTGCCTCCGAACTCACTGAAGCTTTCTTT	CSASELTEAFF
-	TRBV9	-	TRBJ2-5	TGTGCCAGCGAGGGCGCCTCAGAGACCCAGTACTTC	CASEGASETQYF
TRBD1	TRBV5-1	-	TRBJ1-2	TGCGCCAGCGAACGAGGACAGGGGAACTATGGCTACACCTTC	CASERGQGNYGYTF
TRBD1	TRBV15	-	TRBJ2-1	TGTGCCACCAGCAAAGACAGGGGTTCCTACAATGAGCAGTTCTTC	CATSKDRGSYNEQFF
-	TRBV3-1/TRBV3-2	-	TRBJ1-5	TGTGCCAGCAGCCAAGAAACTACCTACAGCAATCAGCCCCAGCATTTT	CASSQETTYSNQPQHF
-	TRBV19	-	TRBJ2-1	TGTGCCAGTAATCTCAACTACGGGGTGGAGCGTGAGCAGTTCTTC	CASNLNYGVEREQFF
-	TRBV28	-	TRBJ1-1	TGTGCCAGCAGTTTAGAGTTCTTAGGACAGCCCATGAACACTGAAGCTTTCTTT	CASSLEFLGQPMNTEAFF
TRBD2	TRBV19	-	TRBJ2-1	TGTGCCAGTAGTTTAATAGCGGGTGAGCAGTTCTTC	CASSLIAGEQFF
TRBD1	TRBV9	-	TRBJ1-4	TGTGCCAGCAGCGTAGGACAGGGCGAGACTAATGAAAAACTGTTTTTT	CASSVGQGETNEKLFF
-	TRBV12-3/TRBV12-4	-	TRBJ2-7	TGTGCCAGCACCACCACTTCCTACGAGCAGTACTTC	CASTTTSYEQYF
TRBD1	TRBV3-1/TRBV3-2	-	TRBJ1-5	TGTGCCAGCAGCCAAGGTACCCAGGGGGGCAATCAGCCCCAGCATTTT	CASSQGTQGGNQPQHF
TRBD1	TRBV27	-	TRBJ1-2	TGTGCCAGCAGTTTAGAGGTGTCAGGGGGCGGCTACACCTTC	CASSLEVSGGGYTF
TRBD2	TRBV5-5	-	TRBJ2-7	TGTGCCAGCAGCTTGGGCGGGGGGAACTACGAGCAGTACTTC	CASSLGGGNYEQYF
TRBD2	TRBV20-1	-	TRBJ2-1	TGCAGTGCTAGTAACCCCCTAGCGGGAGGGCATGAGCAGTTCTTC	CSASNPLAGGHEQFF
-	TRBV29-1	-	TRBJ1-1	TGCAGCGTGGCCCTGGGGGCGAACACTGAAGCTTTCTTT	CSVALGANTEAFF
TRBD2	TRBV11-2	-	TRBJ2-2	TGTGCCAGCAGCCCGAGCGGGGGAAAGGACACCGGGGAGCTGTTTTTT	CASSPSGGKDTGELFF
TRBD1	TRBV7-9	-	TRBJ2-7	TGTGCCAGCAGCGCTCCGGGACAGGGTATCCACGAGCAGTACTTC	CASSAPGQGIHEQYF
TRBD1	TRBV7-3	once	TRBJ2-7	TGTGCCAGCAGCTTAGAAGGACAGGCTTACTACGAGCAGTACTTC	CASSLEGQAYYEQYF
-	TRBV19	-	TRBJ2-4	TGTGCCAGTAGTATACAGGGGCGCGGAAACATTCAGTACTTC	CASSIQGRGNIQYF
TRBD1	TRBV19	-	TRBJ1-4	TGTGCCAGTAGTATTCTGACAGGGGCTAATGAAAAACTGTTTTTT	CASSILTGANEKLFF
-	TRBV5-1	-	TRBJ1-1	TGCGCCAGCAGCTTGGCCATAAACAGCGGGACTGAAGCTTTCTTT	CASSLAINSGTEAFF
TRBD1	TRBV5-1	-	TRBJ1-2	TGCGCCAGCAGCCTGGGGGGACAGGATAACTATGGCTACACCTTC	CASSLGGQDNYGYTF
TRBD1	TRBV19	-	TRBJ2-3	TGTGCCAGTAGTATAGCCGGCAGGGGGTTGTCGGATACGCAGTATTTT	CASSIAGRGLSDTQYF
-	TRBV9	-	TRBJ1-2	TGTGCCAGCAGCGCGATTTCTGGACAACCCCTGCGGCCGTCTAACTATGGCTACACCTTC	CASSAISGQPLRPSNYGYTF
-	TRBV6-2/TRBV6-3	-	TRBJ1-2	TGTGCCAGCAGTTACAGCCCTATGGAGGGATTTGCAAGCGATGGCTACACCTTC	CASSYSPMEGFASDGYTF
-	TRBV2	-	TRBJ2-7	TGTGCCAGCAGCGGACTGGCAGACTTGTACGAGCAGTACTTC	CASSGLADLYEQYF
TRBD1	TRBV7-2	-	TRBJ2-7	TGTGCCAGCAGCTTAGACAGGGGCTCATCCTACGAGCAGTACTTC	CASSLDRGSSYEQYF
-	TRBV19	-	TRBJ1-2	TGTGCCAGTAGTCCGGACAGTATCTATGGCTACACCTTC	CASSPDSIYGYTF
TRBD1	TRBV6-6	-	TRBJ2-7	TGTGCCAGCAGGGGACAGGGCGCCTACGAGCAGTACTTC	CASRGQGAYEQYF
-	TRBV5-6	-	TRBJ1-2	TGTGCCAGCAGGACCAACAGGGAATTCTATGGCTACACCTTC	CASRTNREFYGYTF
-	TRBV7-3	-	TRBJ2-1	TGTGCCAGCAGCTTGCTGTCCGGGGCCTACAATGAGCAGTTCTTC	CASSLLSGAYNEQFF
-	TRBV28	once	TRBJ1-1	TGTGCCAGCCAAACAGGGAAAGGCCCCGTTAGCACTGAAGCTTTCTTT	CASQTGKGPVSTEAFF